This T cell receptor beta chain was observed in a study of CD8 T cells in ankylosing spondylitis. General study points: Seven to nine highly homologous variants made up a TCR beta motif, and this motif appeared characteristic of ankylosing spondylitis blood. Disease-linked clones, CD8+, were relatively rare in peripheral blood. From matched ankylosing spondylitis synovial fluid, disease-linked clones were reportedly recovered at significantly enriched levels.

Library preparation for TCR beta used quantitative 5'-RACE with molecular barcodes. TCRdb used MiXCR to reprocess the 5' RACE reads, holding one entry per CDR3 protein. The sample has just under 550,000 distinct CDR3 sequences, roughly 13% seen once. Turning to this clonotype: Its antigen remains unknown.

From germline, CDR1 is DFQATT and CDR2 SNEGSKA (reference sequence). V shed 3 bases and J 5 bases; nucleotides not matched to a gene: 9. The CDR3 spans 16 residues. The sequenced sample was blood, either unsorted or a sorted T cell fraction (not recorded which). This sequence was found in a male donor with ankylosing spondylitis. This rearrangement joins TRBV20-1 to TRBJ2-5; 13 bases line up with TRBD2. CDR3 sequence reads: CSASPGLAGPGETQYF. The CDR3 coding sequence is TGCAGTGCTAGCCCGGGACTAGCGGGACCTGGGGAGACCCAGTACTTC.